This T cell receptor (beta chain) derives from a study of cytomegalovirus exposure and HLA in healthy donors (dated by TCRdb to 2017 to 2019). At the level of the whole study: A later analysis indicated that the 130 or so validation repertoires were generated on the platform also employed for the roughly 650 repertoires of the first cohort. The study was designed to test whether signatures of past pathogen exposure could be identified by cataloging public T cell receptors. The study combined high-throughput TCR immunosequencing, statistical association of individual TCRs with disease status, and machine learning to predict cytomegalovirus infection status. Along with the roughly 670-subject first cohort, a separate validation cohort of about 110 different subjects was used.

Separate from the approximately 670-subject first cohort, the validation cohort of around 130 subjects was the group to which the donors belonged. The paper's findings and limits, for the study overall: All 120 repertoires were used to score co-occurrence in the validation cohort in a later analysis, because that analysis had no HLA typing for the cohort. In both the original and validation cohorts, the classifier was reported to diagnose cytomegalovirus status with high specificity and sensitivity. Subsequent analysis determined that TCRs grouped into clusters in the first cohort also showed a tendency toward co-occurrence across the 120 validation repertoires, and approximately 94% of cluster scores exceeded 0. In vitro tests confirmed that three of the cytomegalovirus-associated TCR beta chains recognize cytomegalovirus antigens. The authors suggested that the approach could potentially be generalized to other disease states and immunological phenotypes. While some public TCRs were present in many individuals, most TCR sequences turned up only very rarely across donors. In the study, roughly 160 TCR beta chains were listed as associated with cytomegalovirus.

As for this clone: The antigen this receptor binds is unknown. No qualities accompany the bases; no much larger clone lies one base away.

V is shortened by 4 bases, J by 2 bases, and the region joining them spans 9 bases. CDR1 and CDR2 were assigned from the germline V gene (reference sequence) as LNHDA and SQIVND. The CDR3 sequence holds 13 residues, the cysteine and phenylalanine included. CDR3 DNA only is kept here, 39 bases in frame from base 1. The method was the immunoSEQ multiplex PCR assay. On the study's bioinformatics: To diagnose cytomegalovirus status from the catalog of TCR beta chain sequences, a statistical classification framework was built. Sourced from immuneACCESS, this table was stored by TCRdb with only in-frame sequences that have V and J called. A share of the clones is absent; for the studies checked, an unresolved V gene accounts for under half, and the remainder has no known explanation. V and J calls and clone size are copied from that table; D and trimming were computed from the DNA. The table for this sample lists around 300,000 clones; approximately 86% of them were counted only once. 0.95% to 1.5% of the sample is held by the ten biggest clonotypes.

Sample: PBMCs. Rearrangement joined TRBV19 to TRBJ2-7; no D segment can be confidently identified. This clonotype originated in a woman aged 25 to 39 in good health and CMV-seropositive. The CDR3 protein is CASSRGEAYEQYF. Here is the DNA: TGTGCCAGTAGTAGAGGAGAGGCCTACGAGCAGTACTTC.